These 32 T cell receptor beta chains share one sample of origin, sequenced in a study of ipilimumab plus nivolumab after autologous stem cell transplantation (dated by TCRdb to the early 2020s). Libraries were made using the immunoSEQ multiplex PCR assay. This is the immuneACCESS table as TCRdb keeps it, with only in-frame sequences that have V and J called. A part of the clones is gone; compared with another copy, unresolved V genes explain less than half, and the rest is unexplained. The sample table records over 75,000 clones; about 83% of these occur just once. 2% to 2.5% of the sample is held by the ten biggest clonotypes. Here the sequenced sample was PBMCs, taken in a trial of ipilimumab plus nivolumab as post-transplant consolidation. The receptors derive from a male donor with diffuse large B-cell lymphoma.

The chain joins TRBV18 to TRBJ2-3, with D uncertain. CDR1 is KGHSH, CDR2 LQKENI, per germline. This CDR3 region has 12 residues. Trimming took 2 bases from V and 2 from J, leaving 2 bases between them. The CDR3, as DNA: TGTGCCAGCTCACCAAACACAGATACGCAGTATTTT. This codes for CASSPNTDTQYF.

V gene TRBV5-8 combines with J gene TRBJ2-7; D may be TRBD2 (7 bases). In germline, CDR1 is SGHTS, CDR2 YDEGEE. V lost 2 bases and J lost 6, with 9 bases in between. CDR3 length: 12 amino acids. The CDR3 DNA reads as TGTGCCAGCAGCTTAAGGGGGGGCGAGCAGTACTTC. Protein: CASSLRGGEQYF.

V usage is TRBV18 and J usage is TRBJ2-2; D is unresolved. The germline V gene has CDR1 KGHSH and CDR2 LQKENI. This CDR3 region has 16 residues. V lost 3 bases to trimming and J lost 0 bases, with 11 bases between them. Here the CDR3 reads CASSPAQTANTGELFF. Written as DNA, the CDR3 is TGTGCCAGCTCACCGGCTCAAACCGCGAACACCGGGGAGCTGTTTTTT.

The CDR3 loop is CATKRVLADGSEQYF. The DNA of the CDR3 is TGTGCCACCAAGAGGGTACTAGCCGACGGGAGTGAGCAGTACTTC. The V call is TRBV7-6, the J call TRBJ2-7; tentative D call: TRBD2 (6 bases). V was cut by 10 bases and J by 7 bases, with 26 bases left in between. Germline values: CDR1 SGHVS, CDR2 FNYEAQ. This CDR3 spans 15 amino acids.

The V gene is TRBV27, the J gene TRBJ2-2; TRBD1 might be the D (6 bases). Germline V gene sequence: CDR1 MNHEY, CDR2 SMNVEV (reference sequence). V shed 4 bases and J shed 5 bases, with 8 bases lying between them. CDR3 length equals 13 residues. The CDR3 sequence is CASSSRGTGELFF. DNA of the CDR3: TGTGCCAGCAGTTCGAGGGGGACCGGGGAGCTGTTTTTT.

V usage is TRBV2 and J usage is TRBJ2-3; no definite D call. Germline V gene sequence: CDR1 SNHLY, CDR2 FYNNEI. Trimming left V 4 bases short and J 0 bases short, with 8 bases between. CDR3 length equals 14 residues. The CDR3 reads CASSGTASTDTQYF. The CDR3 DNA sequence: TGTGCCAGCAGTGGCACAGCAAGCACAGATACGCAGTATTTT.

CDR3 coding DNA: TGTGCCAGCAGCTTCCGGGACAGGGGTGAGGCTTTCTTT. Residues: CASSFRDRGEAFF. V usage is TRBV7-9 and J usage is TRBJ1-1; 10 bases agree with TRBD1. After removal of 3 bases from V and 11 bases from J, the junction contained 6 bases not matched to a gene. From germline, CDR1 is SEHNR and CDR2 FQNEAQ (reference sequence). This CDR3 comprises 13 residues.

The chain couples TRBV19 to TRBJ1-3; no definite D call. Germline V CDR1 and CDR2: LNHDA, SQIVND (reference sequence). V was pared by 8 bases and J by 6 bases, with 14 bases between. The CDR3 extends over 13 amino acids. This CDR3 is CASSDRAPNTIYF. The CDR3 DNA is TGTGCCAGTTCAGACCGAGCCCCAAACACCATATATTTT.

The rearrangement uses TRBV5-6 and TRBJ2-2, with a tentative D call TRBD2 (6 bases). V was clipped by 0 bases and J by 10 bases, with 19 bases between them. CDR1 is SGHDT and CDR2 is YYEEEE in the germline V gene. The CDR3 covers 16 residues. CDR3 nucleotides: TGTGCCAGCAGCTTGGTGGGGAGGTCGAGGGCCGAGGAGCTGTTTTTT. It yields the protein CASSLVGRSRAEELFF.

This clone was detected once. The CDR3 sequence: CASSPNSRGRSYEQYF. The CDR3 bases are TGTGCCAGCTCACCAAACTCCAGGGGGCGATCCTACGAGCAGTACTTC. J is TRBJ2-7 and V is TRBV18; 8 positions match TRBD1. Germline CDR1 reads KGHSH; CDR2 reads LQKENI. The CDR3 runs 16 residues. V shed 2 bases, J shed 1 base, and the junction held 7 bases outside the gene matches.

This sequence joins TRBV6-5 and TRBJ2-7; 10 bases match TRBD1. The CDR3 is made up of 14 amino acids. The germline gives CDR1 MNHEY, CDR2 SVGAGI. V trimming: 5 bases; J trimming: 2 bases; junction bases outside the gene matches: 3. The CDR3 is CASSRGTGAYEQYF. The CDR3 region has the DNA TGTGCCAGCAGTAGGGGGACAGGGGCCTACGAGCAGTACTTC.

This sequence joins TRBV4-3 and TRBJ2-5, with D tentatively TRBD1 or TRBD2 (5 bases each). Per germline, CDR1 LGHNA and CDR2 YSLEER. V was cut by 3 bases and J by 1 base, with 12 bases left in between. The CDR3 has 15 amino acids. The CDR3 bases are TGCGCCAGCAGCCAGGGTGTTGGGACCCAAGAGACCCAGTACTTC. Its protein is CASSQGVGTQETQYF.

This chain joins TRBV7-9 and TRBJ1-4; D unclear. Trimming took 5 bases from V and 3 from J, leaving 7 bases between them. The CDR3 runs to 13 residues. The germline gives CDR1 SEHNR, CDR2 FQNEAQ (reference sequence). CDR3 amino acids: CASSRAANEKLFF. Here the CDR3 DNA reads TGTGCCAGCAGCAGGGCCGCTAATGAAAAACTGTTTTTT.

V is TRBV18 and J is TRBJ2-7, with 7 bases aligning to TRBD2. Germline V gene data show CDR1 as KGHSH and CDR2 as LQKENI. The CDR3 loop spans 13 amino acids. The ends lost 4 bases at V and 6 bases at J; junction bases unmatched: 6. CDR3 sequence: CASSLIGEGEQYF. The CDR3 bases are TGTGCCAGCTCACTTATTGGGGAGGGCGAGCAGTACTTC. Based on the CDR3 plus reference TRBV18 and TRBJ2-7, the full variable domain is NAGVMQNPRHLVRRRGQEARLRCSPMKGHSHVYWYRQLPEEGLKFMVYLQKENIIDESGMPKERFSAEFPKEGPSILRIQQVVRGDSAAYFCASSLIGEGEQYFGPGTRLTVT.

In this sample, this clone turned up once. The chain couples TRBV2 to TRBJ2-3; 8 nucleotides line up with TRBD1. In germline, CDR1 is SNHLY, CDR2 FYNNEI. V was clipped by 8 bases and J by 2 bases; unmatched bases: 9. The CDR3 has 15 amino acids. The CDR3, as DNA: TGTGCCAGCGACGGACAGGGCTCTAACACAGATACGCAGTATTTT. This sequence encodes CASDGQGSNTDTQYF. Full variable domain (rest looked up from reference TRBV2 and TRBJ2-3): EPEVTQTPSHQVTQMGQEVILRCVPISNHLYFYWYRQILGQKVEFLVSFYNNEISEKSEIFDDQFSVERPDGSNFTLKIRSTKLEDSAMYFCASDGQGSNTDTQYFGPGTRLTVL.

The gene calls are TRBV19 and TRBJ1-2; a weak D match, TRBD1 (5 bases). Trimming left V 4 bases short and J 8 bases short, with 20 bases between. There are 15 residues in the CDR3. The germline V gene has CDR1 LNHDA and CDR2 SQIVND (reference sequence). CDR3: CASSTGRLPARGYTF. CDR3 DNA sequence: TGTGCCAGTAGTACGGGACGTCTCCCGGCCCGGGGCTACACCTTC.

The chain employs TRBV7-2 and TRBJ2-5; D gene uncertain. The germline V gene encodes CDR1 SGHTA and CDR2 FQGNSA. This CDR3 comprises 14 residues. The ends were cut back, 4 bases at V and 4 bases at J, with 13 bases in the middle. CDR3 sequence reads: CASSSPQVPETQYF. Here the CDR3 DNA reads TGTGCCAGCAGCTCGCCCCAAGTTCCAGAGACCCAGTACTTC.

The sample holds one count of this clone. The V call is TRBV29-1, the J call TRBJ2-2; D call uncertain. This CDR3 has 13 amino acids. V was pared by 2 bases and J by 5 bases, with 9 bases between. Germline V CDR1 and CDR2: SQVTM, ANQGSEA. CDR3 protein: CSVEWYGTGELFF. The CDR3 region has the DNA TGCAGCGTTGAATGGTATGGGACCGGGGAGCTGTTTTTT.

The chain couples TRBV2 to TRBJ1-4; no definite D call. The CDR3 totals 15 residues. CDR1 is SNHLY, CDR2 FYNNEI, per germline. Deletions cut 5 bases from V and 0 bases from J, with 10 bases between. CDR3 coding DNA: TGTGCCAGCAGTCCCACGGGGTCAACTAATGAAAAACTGTTTTTT. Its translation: CASSPTGSTNEKLFF.

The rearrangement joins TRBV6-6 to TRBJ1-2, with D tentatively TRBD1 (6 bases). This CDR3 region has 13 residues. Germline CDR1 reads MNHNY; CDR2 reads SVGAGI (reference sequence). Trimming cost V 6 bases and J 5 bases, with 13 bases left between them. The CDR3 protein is CASRRVGGYGYTF. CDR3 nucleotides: TGTGCCAGCAGGAGAGTAGGGGGATATGGCTACACCTTC.

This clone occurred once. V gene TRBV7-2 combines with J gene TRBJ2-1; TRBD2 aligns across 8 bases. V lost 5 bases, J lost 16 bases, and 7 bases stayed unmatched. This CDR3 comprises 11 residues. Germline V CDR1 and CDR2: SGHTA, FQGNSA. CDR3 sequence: CASSQRTSYFF. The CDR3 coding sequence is TGTGCCAGCAGCCAACGGACTAGCTACTTCTTC.

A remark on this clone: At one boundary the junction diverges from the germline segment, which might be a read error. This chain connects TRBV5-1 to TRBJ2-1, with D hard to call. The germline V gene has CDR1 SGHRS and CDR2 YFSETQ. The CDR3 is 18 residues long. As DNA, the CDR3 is TGCGCCAGCAGCCGAAACCCCCCGGGCCAGCAAAGCAACAAAGAGCAGTTCTTC. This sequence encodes CASSRNPPGQQSNKEQFF.

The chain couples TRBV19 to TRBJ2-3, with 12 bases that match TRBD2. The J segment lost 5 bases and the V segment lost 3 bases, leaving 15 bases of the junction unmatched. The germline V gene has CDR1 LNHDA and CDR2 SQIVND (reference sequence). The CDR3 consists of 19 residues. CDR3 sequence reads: CASSIGAGSSGGVKDTQYF. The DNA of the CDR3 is TGTGCCAGTAGTATTGGGGCTGGGTCTAGCGGGGGGGTTAAAGATACGCAGTATTTT.

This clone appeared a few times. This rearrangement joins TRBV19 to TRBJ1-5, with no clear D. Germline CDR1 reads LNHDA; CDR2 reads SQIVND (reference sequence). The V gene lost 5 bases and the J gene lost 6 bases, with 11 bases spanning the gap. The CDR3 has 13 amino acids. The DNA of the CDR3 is TGTGCCAGTAGTCCGCTGGTGGGTCAGCCCCAGCATTTT. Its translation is CASSPLVGQPQHF.

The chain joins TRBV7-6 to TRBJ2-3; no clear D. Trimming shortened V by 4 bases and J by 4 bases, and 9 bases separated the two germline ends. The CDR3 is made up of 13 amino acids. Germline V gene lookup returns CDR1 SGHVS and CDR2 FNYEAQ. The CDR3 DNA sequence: TGTGCCAGCAGCTCCTCTCTAGCAGATACGCAGTATTTT. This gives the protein CASSSSLADTQYF.

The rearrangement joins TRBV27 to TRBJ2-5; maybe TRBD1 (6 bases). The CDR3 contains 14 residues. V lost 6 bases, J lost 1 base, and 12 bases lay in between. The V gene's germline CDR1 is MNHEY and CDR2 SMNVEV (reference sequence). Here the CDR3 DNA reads TGTGCCAGCAGCACAGGGCCTTTCCAAGAGACCCAGTACTTC. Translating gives CASSTGPFQETQYF.

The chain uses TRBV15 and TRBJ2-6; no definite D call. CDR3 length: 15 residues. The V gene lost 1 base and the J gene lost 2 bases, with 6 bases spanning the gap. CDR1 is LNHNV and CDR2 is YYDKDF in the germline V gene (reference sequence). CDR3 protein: CATSRVPPGANVLTF. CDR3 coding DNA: TGTGCCACCAGCAGAGTCCCCCCTGGGGCCAACGTCCTGACTTTC.

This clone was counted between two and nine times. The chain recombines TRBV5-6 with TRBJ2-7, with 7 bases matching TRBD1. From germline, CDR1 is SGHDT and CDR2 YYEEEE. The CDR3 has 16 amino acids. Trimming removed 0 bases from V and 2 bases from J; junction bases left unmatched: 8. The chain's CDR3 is CASSLVSPGQTYEQYF. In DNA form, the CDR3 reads TGTGCCAGCAGCTTGGTCTCCCCGGGACAGACCTACGAGCAGTACTTC.

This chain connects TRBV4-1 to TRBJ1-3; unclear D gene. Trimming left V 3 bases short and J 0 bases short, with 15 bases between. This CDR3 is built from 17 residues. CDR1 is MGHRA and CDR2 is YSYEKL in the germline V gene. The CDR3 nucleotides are TGCGCCAGCAGCCATGCCCAGACGCCATCCTCTGGAAACACCATATATTTT. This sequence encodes CASSHAQTPSSGNTIYF.

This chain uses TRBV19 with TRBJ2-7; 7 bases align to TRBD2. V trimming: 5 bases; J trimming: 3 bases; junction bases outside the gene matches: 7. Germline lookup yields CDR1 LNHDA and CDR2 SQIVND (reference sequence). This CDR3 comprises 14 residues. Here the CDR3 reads CASSRGVGRYEQYF. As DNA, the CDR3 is TGTGCCAGTAGTCGGGGGGTAGGTCGCTACGAGCAGTACTTC.

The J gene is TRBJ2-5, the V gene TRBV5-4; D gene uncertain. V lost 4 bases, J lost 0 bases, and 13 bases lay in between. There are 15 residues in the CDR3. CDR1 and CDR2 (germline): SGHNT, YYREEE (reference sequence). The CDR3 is CASSMPGTYQETQYF. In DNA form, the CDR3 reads TGTGCCAGCAGCATGCCTGGCACGTACCAAGAGACCCAGTACTTC.

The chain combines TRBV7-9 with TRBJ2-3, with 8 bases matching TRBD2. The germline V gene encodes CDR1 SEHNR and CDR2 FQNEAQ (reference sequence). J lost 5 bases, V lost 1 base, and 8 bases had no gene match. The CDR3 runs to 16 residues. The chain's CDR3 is CASSLVPGGLGDTQYF. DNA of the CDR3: TGTGCCAGCAGCTTAGTTCCGGGGGGGCTCGGAGATACGCAGTATTTT.